The rows below give T cell receptor beta chains drawn from one sample of a study of Ad26.COV2.S vaccination and SARS-CoV-2 variants. This table comes from immunoSEQ multiplex PCR, and its TCRdb copy is limited to in-frame clones, with some not included. The data contain hundreds of thousands of clones, more than 80% of them singletons. The sequences come from peripheral blood, collected in a trial of Ad26.COV2.S vaccine versus placebo. The receptors shown here come from a person aged 18-60 years who received the Ad26.COV2.S COVID-19 vaccine or a placebo. CDR3s include the opening cysteine and the closing phenylalanine or tryptophan. A D gene is named only where the DNA matches it firmly. A row's size may be missing; if present it is once, few, many or a size class.

TGTGCCAGCAGCCAGCCCGGGACAACCTTCACAGATACGCAGTATTTT	CASSQPGTTFTDTQYF	TRBV14	TRBJ2-3	16	NA	NA
TGTGCCAGCAGCACGACAGGGGGCAGTCAGCCCCAGCATTTT	CASSTTGGSQPQHF	TRBV28	TRBJ1-5	14	NA	TRBD1
TGTGCCATCAGCCAACTAACTAGCGGCCTATACAATGAGCAGTTCTTC	CAISQLTSGLYNEQFF	TRBV10-3	TRBJ2-1	16	once	TRBD2
TGTGCCAGCAGTTTCGGACTAGCGGGAGGGCCGGGGACAGATACGCAGTATTTT	CASSFGLAGGPGTDTQYF	TRBV28	TRBJ2-3	18	NA	TRBD2
TGTGCCAGCAGCCAAGGCCCCGGGACCGATCAATATGGCTACACCTTC	CASSQGPGTDQYGYTF	TRBV3-1/TRBV3-2	TRBJ1-2	16	once	NA
TGTGCCATCAGTGAAAGGGACACCCTTGAAGCTTTCTTT	CAISERDTLEAFF	TRBV10-3	TRBJ1-1	13	NA	NA
TGTGCCAGTAGTACAACCGGGACAGGACCTAATGAAAAACTGTTTTTT	CASSTTGTGPNEKLFF	TRBV19	TRBJ1-4	16	once	TRBD1
TGTGCCAGTAGTATAGGGTTAGCGGGAGTCTCCTACGAGCAGTACTTC	CASSIGLAGVSYEQYF	TRBV19	TRBJ2-7	16	NA	TRBD2
TGTGCCAGCAGCGGGCCACGGGGAGTTGCCTACGAGCAGTACTTC	CASSGPRGVAYEQYF	TRBV5-5	TRBJ2-7	15	NA	NA
TGTGCCAGCAGCCCGGGACAGGGGGAGGTTCAGCCCCAGCATTTT	CASSPGQGEVQPQHF	TRBV27	TRBJ1-5	15	NA	TRBD1
TGTGCCAGCAGTGCACCCGGGGGTTATAGCAATCAGCCCCAGCATTTT	CASSAPGGYSNQPQHF	TRBV6-1	TRBJ1-5	16	NA	NA
TGTGCCAGCTCCACTTCAAATTTGGGGGGGACTGAAGCTTTCTTT	CASSTSNLGGTEAFF	TRBV18	TRBJ1-1	15	NA	NA
TGTGCCACCAGTGCCCAGAGCAGGGGAGGCGGGGAGCTGTTTTTT	CATSAQSRGGGELFF	TRBV24-1	TRBJ2-2	15	NA	NA
TGTGCCAGCAGTCGGGGGCCCTCCTACGAGCAGTACTTC	CASSRGPSYEQYF	TRBV6-5	TRBJ2-7	13	NA	NA
TGTGCCAGTAGTATAGGCGGTAACACTGAAGCTTTCTTT	CASSIGGNTEAFF	TRBV19	TRBJ1-1	13	NA	NA
TGTGCCAGCAGTTTTGCGGGACGGGGACGGTTGAACACTGAAGCTTTCTTT	CASSFAGRGRLNTEAFF	TRBV28	TRBJ1-1	17	NA	NA
TGCAGCGCGGTTAGCTCCTACAATGAGCAGTTCTTC	CSAVSSYNEQFF	TRBV29-1	TRBJ2-1	12	NA	NA
TGTGCCAGCAGTAGCAGACACTACGAGCAGTACTTC	CASSSRHYEQYF	TRBV5-5	TRBJ2-7	12	NA	NA
TGTGCCAGCAGCTCCCTTGATGGGACTGAAGCTTTCTTT	CASSSLDGTEAFF	TRBV7-2	TRBJ1-1	13	NA	NA
TGTGCCAGCAGCCCTAGGGCCAATAGCTACGAGCAGTACTTC	CASSPRANSYEQYF	TRBV7-9	TRBJ2-7	14	NA	NA
TGTGCCAGCAGGTCAGAGTACACAGATACGCAGTATTTT	CASRSEYTDTQYF	TRBV2	TRBJ2-3	13	NA	NA
TGTGCCAGCAGCTTAGCCCTCTCTGGAAACACCATATATTTT	CASSLALSGNTIYF	TRBV7-8	TRBJ1-3	14	NA	NA
TGTGCCAGCAGCCCCGGACTAGCGGTTTCCACAGATACGCAGTATTTT	CASSPGLAVSTDTQYF	TRBV7-2	TRBJ2-3	16	NA	TRBD2
TGTGCCAGCAGTTACTCGGGGCTTTCACCCCTCCACTTT	CASSYSGLSPLHF	TRBV6-5	TRBJ1-6	13	NA	NA
TGTGCCAGCAGTCCGGAGACTCCGACCTACGAGCAGTACTTC	CASSPETPTYEQYF	TRBV6-2/TRBV6-3	TRBJ2-7	14	NA	NA
TGTGCCAGCAGTTACTACCCCCAAGTCGGTGTTCGGCATTTT	CASSYYPQVGVRHF	TRBV6-2/TRBV6-3	TRBJ1-5	14	NA	NA
TGTGCCAGCAGTGAACGGGACACATTCACCGGGGAGCTGTTTTTT	CASSERDTFTGELFF	TRBV6-1	TRBJ2-2	15	few	NA
TGTGCCAGCAAGAAAAGCGGGACTCATGGTGGGGAGCAGTTCTTC	CASKKSGTHGGEQFF	TRBV6-4	TRBJ2-1	15	few	TRBD2
TGTGCCAGCAGCTTAAATAGCGGGAGGGCCGGTTTAACGCAGTATTTT	CASSLNSGRAGLTQYF	TRBV7-9	TRBJ2-3	16	NA	TRBD2
TGCGCCAGCAGCTTCCACGGACAGGGGAGCTCGAGCGAGCAGTACTTC	CASSFHGQGSSSEQYF	TRBV5-1	TRBJ2-7	16	NA	TRBD1
TGTGCCAGCAGCTTAGTGGCAGGGGGGAATTCACCCCTCCACTTT	CASSLVAGGNSPLHF	TRBV7-9	TRBJ1-6	15	NA	TRBD1
TGTGCCAGCAGTTTTGGAACGGAACTCGGCTACACCTTC	CASSFGTELGYTF	TRBV12-3/TRBV12-4	TRBJ1-2	13	once	NA
TGTGCCAGCAGCCTTGCCGGGACAGGGAGGGAAAAACTGTTTTTT	CASSLAGTGREKLFF	TRBV27	TRBJ1-4	15	NA	TRBD1
TGTGCCAGCAGCGAGACAGGGTTTTGGACTGAAGCTTTCTTT	CASSETGFWTEAFF	TRBV3-1/TRBV3-2	TRBJ1-1	14	once	TRBD1
TGCGCCAGCAGCCCCGCTACAGGGCACTCCTACGAGCAGTACTTC	CASSPATGHSYEQYF	TRBV5-1	TRBJ2-7	15	NA	NA
TGTGCCAGCAGCTTAGCGGGGGACAGGAGCTACGAGCAGTACTTC	CASSLAGDRSYEQYF	TRBV7-2	TRBJ2-7	15	NA	TRBD1
TGTGCCAGCAGCTCGGGTGGGGGTAATTCACCCCTCCACTTT	CASSSGGGNSPLHF	TRBV28	TRBJ1-6	14	NA	NA
TGTGCCAGCAGCCAGGGAAACACCATATATTTT	CASSQGNTIYF	TRBV3-1/TRBV3-2	TRBJ1-3	11	NA	NA
TGTGCCAGCAGCATCCACCCGGACAGGGACCCGAACACTGAAGCTTTCTTT	CASSIHPDRDPNTEAFF	TRBV9	TRBJ1-1	17	NA	TRBD1
TGTGCCAGCAGCCCGGGGGAGGGGGCGCCGTTACATTATGGCTACACCTTC	CASSPGEGAPLHYGYTF	TRBV7-9	TRBJ1-2	17	NA	TRBD1
TGTGCCAGCAGCTCCCGGACAGGGTTAACTGCCTACGTGCAGTACTTC	CASSSRTGLTAYVQYF	TRBV5-6	TRBJ2-7	16	NA	TRBD1
TGTGCCAGCAGCCACCTTGATAGACACTATGGCTACACCTTC	CASSHLDRHYGYTF	TRBV3-1/TRBV3-2	TRBJ1-2	14	NA	NA
TGCGCCAGCAGCCAAGCTCTGGAGGTCGGTGGAAACACCATATATTTT	CASSQALEVGGNTIYF	TRBV4-1	TRBJ1-3	16	NA	NA
TGTGCCAGCAGCCGGGACTTTTCCCCCTCCTATGGCTACACCTTC	CASSRDFSPSYGYTF	TRBV14	TRBJ1-2	15	NA	NA
TGCGCCAGCAGCTACAATCCGACAGGGATCACTGAAGCTTTCTTT	CASSYNPTGITEAFF	TRBV5-1	TRBJ1-1	15	NA	TRBD1
TGTGCCATCAGTGTGGACAGGGAAGTCGCTGAAGCTTTCTTT	CAISVDREVAEAFF	TRBV10-3	TRBJ1-1	14	NA	TRBD1
TGTGCCAGCAGTCGGGGACAGCTTGAAGCTTTCTTT	CASSRGQLEAFF	TRBV6-2/TRBV6-3	TRBJ1-1	12	NA	TRBD1
TGTGCCAGCAGGAGGGACACCGGGGAGCTGTTTTTT	CASRRDTGELFF	TRBV12-3/TRBV12-4	TRBJ2-2	12	NA	NA
TGTGCCAGCAGCCAATCGGGGGGTGAGCAGTTCTTC	CASSQSGGEQFF	TRBV3-1/TRBV3-2	TRBJ2-1	12	NA	TRBD2
TGCGCCAGCAGTCAAGGTTCGAGCGACGAGCAGTACTTC	CASSQGSSDEQYF	TRBV23-1	TRBJ2-7	13	once	NA
TGTGCCAGCAGCCAAGGGCCTAGCCGCTCCTACGAGCAGTACTTC	CASSQGPSRSYEQYF	TRBV3-1/TRBV3-2	TRBJ2-7	15	few	NA
TGTGCCAGCAGCTTAAGAGGAGCGAACACCGGGGAGCTGTTTTTT	CASSLRGANTGELFF	TRBV7-6	TRBJ2-2	15	NA	NA
TGTGCCACCCGGGGACAGGGCCGAGAGACCCAGTACTTC	CATRGQGRETQYF	TRBV19	TRBJ2-5	13	NA	TRBD1
TGTGCCAGCAGTTACCTACTTCAACTAGCGGGAGAACCAGATACGCAGTATTTT	CASSYLLQLAGEPDTQYF	TRBV28	TRBJ2-3	18	few	TRBD2